This TCR beta chain was observed in a study of metastatic and nonmetastatic thyroid tumors. Overall study context: Patients with malignant and benign thyroid disease provided blood and tumor or nodule tissue, whose repertoires were compared.

Nobody among the patients had been given any treatment before thyroid surgery. TCRdb used MiXCR to call clones anew from the PCR reads. This table has about 27,000 clones, roughly 17% appearing once. Material for sequencing was blood. This receptor was taken from a male donor with papillary thyroid cancer or a benign thyroid nodule (not recorded which). Some clones in this sample may be carry-over from other donors' samples.

CDR3 in DNA: TGTGCCAGCAGCCCGACCCAACTAGCGGGAGGGATCAATGAGCAGTTCTTC. Protein: CASSPTQLAGGINEQFF. V is TRBV3-1 and J is TRBJ2-1, with TRBD2 matching over 13 bases. The length of the CDR3 is 17 residues. Per the germline V gene, CDR1 is LGHDT and CDR2 is YNNKEL (reference sequence). With V trimmed by 4 bases and J by 6 bases, 9 bases remained unmatched.